This T cell receptor (beta chain) was sequenced for a study of cytomegalovirus exposure and HLA in healthy donors. Study details: As an earlier analysis found, some 170 million T cells yielded 95 million to 130 million unique TCR beta sequences.

V was cut by 2 bases and J by 5 bases, with 14 bases left in between. The CDR3 runs 15 residues. The germline V gene has CDR1 SGDLS and CDR2 YYNGEE. Concerning this clone: Its antigen is not identified.

PCR involved 60 Vbeta and 13 Jbeta primers. Methods used by the authors: In a later analysis, of about 80 million unique beta chains, some 10 million appeared in at least two donors. Measured with immunoSEQ multiplex PCR; TCRdb has only the in-frame clones, and not every one. The V and J calls and the clone size are those of that table, but D and trimming were determined from the DNA. The sample includes around 300,000 clones, around 66% of them seen just once. Points from the study as a whole: Several V segments, TRBV6-2 and TRBV6-3 among them, could not be told apart and were dropped.

This chain connects TRBV9 to TRBJ2-4, with no clear D. The sample was PBMCs. The clonotype originates from a female donor in good health and CMV-seronegative. The CDR3 spells CASSVEPLAENIQYF. In nucleotides, the CDR3 is TGTGCCAGCAGCGTCGAGCCCCTCGCCGAAAACATTCAGTACTTC.